This passage covers 16 T cell receptor beta chains from one sample sequenced in a study of shared clonotypes between healthy human individuals. Assay used: immunoSEQ multiplex PCR; TCRdb lists only in-frame clones, some missing. The table includes 2 million to 2.5 million clones, 85% to 95% detected once. Specimen: naive CD4+ T cells from PBMCs. The subset here: CD45RA+ positively selected. These TCRs come from a young man in good health. Some clones in this sample may be carry-over from other donors' samples.

The V call is TRBV13, the J call TRBJ1-1; D unresolved. Trimming took off 1 base at V and 11 bases at J, with 8 bases between the two ends. The CDR3 totals 11 residues. Germline V lookup: CDR1 PRHDT, CDR2 FYEKMQ (reference sequence). Here the CDR3 DNA reads TGTGCCAGCAGCTTAGTATCTTTTGCTTTCTTT. The encoded protein is CASSLVSFAFF.

The chain joins TRBV11-2 to TRBJ1-4, with 7 bases fitting TRBD1. The germline gives CDR1 SGHAT, CDR2 FQNNGV. V dropped 2 bases and J dropped 8; count of bases not matched to a gene: 8. The CDR3 extends over 15 amino acids. CDR3 region: CASSLTATGTEKLFF. In DNA form, the CDR3 reads TGTGCCAGCAGCTTAACGGCGACAGGGACAGAAAAACTGTTTTTT. Using reference TRBV11-2 and TRBJ1-4 for the parts outside the CDR3, the full variable domain is EAGVAQSPRYKIIEKRQSVAFWCNPISGHATLYWYQQILGQGPKLLIQFQNNGVVDDSQLPKDRFSAERLKGVDSTLKIQPAKLEDSAVYLCASSLTATGTEKLFFGSGTQLSVL.

The chain recombines TRBV6-6 with TRBJ2-2; the match to TRBD2 covers 8 bases. Per the germline V gene, CDR1 is MNHNY and CDR2 is SVGAGI (reference sequence). V lost 2 bases, J lost 5 bases, and 7 bases stayed unmatched. The length of the CDR3 is 16 residues. This CDR3 is CASSYPGTRGTGELFF. The CDR3 region has the DNA TGTGCCAGCAGTTACCCCGGGACTAGGGGGACCGGGGAGCTGTTTTTT.

The gene calls are TRBV15 and TRBJ1-2, with D uncertain. This CDR3 contains 13 residues. Germline-derived CDR1 and CDR2 are LNHNV and YYDKDF (reference sequence). V was trimmed by 8 bases and J by 2 bases, leaving 12 bases between them. CDR3 coding DNA: TGTGCCACCCGCTCTCTGCGGAACTATGGCTACACCTTC. This gives the protein CATRSLRNYGYTF.

The chain carries TRBV7-2 and TRBJ1-1, with TRBD1 matching over 7 bases. Unmatched junction bases numbered 7, after V lost 3 bases and J lost 3 bases. This CDR3 spans 15 amino acids. Germline values: CDR1 SGHTA, CDR2 FQGNSA. CDR3 in DNA: TGTGCCAGCAGCTTCCCAACAGGGGCGGACACTGAAGCTTTCTTT. Translation gives CASSFPTGADTEAFF.

The chain recombines TRBV9 with TRBJ1-2; D is possibly TRBD1 (6 bases). The CDR3 totals 15 residues. Germline CDR1 SGDLS, CDR2 YYNGEE. Trimming stripped 0 bases from V and 4 bases from J, with 13 bases between. CDR3 loop: CASSVEGGRIYGYTF. CDR3 nucleotide sequence: TGTGCCAGCAGCGTAGAAGGGGGGAGGATCTATGGCTACACCTTC.

Of note for this clone: Distinct nucleotide sequences in the sample also encode this CDR3. This rearrangement joins TRBV7-3 to TRBJ2-1, with 9 bases identical to TRBD2. Per germline, CDR1 SGHTA and CDR2 FQGTGA. The CDR3 is 15 residues long. Losses at the gene ends were 3 bases for V and 3 bases for J; bases not matched to a gene: 3. The CDR3, as DNA: TGTGCCAGCAGCTTGACTAGCGGCTTCTACAATGAGCAGTTCTTC. It codes for CASSLTSGFYNEQFF.

The chain is built from TRBV6-6 and TRBJ1-1, with TRBD1 matching 7 bases. CDR1 MNHNY and CDR2 SVGAGI come from the germline V gene (reference sequence). The CDR3 is made up of 15 amino acids. The junction had 11 bases not matched to a gene; V was cut back by 6 bases and J by 4 bases. The CDR3 nucleotides read TGTGCCAGCAGGCTACCGGGACAGAGAGGCACTGAAGCTTTCTTT. Protein: CASRLPGQRGTEAFF.

The DNA of the CDR3 is TGTGCCAGCACCCTGGGGGGGATTTACAATGAGCAGTTCTTC. It codes for CASTLGGIYNEQFF. The chain employs TRBV9 and TRBJ2-1, with 7 bases fitting TRBD2. The CDR3 contains 14 residues. V trimming: 6 bases; J trimming: 4 bases; junction bases outside the gene matches: 7. Germline V gives CDR1 SGDLS, CDR2 YYNGEE.

The chain has TRBV7-2 and TRBJ1-5, with TRBD1 matching over 7 bases. CDR1 and CDR2 from the germline V gene are SGHTA and FQGNSA. J gave up 7 bases and V 4 bases, and 7 bases lay outside the gene matches. The CDR3 has 14 amino acids. CDR3 loop: CASSSRVGGQPQHF. CDR3 nucleotides: TGTGCCAGCAGCTCCAGGGTAGGGGGCCAGCCCCAGCATTTT.

V and J are TRBV19 and TRBJ1-5, with 7 bases identical to TRBD1. V was clipped by 7 bases and J by 6 bases; unmatched bases: 12. Germline CDR1 LNHDA, CDR2 SQIVND (reference sequence). CDR3 length: 15 amino acids. This CDR3 reads CASTQGTVHGQPQHF. Here the CDR3 DNA reads TGTGCCAGTACCCAAGGGACAGTACATGGTCAGCCCCAGCATTTT.

The chain links TRBV29-1 to TRBJ2-5; TRBD2 matches at 11 bases. Looked up from germline, CDR1 is SQVTM and CDR2 is ANQGSEA. There are 15 residues in the CDR3. Germline trimming cut 3 bases from V and 5 bases from J; bases unmatched to any gene: 8. Written as DNA, the CDR3 is TGCAGCGTTGATTCACTAGCGGGAGACCGCGAGACCCAGTACTTC. This sequence encodes CSVDSLAGDRETQYF. Variable domain in full (rest from reference TRBV29-1 and TRBJ2-5): SAVISQKPSRDICQRGTSLTIQCQVDSQVTMMFWYRQQPGQSLTLIATANQGSEATYESGFVIDKFPISRPNLTFSTLTVSNMSPEDSSIYLCSVDSLAGDRETQYFGPGTRLLVL.

V gene TRBV6-5 combines with J gene TRBJ2-5; 7 positions agree with TRBD1. Trimming removed 0 bases from V and 11 bases from J; junction bases left unmatched: 9. The V gene's germline CDR1 is MNHEY and CDR2 SVGAGI. This CDR3 is built from 14 residues. The CDR3 protein is CASSYSTGSWEQYF. The CDR3, as DNA: TGTGCCAGCAGTTACTCGACAGGGAGCTGGGAGCAGTACTTC.

The CDR3 loop reads CASSPLTGGDIQYF. The CDR3 region has the DNA TGCGCCAGCAGCCCACTTACAGGGGGTGACATTCAGTACTTC. V is TRBV10-1 and J is TRBJ2-4, with 8 bases fitting TRBD1. The germline CDR1 and CDR2 sequences are WNHNN and SYGVQD (reference sequence). Losses at the gene ends were 6 bases for V and 8 bases for J; bases not matched to a gene: 9. There are 14 residues in the CDR3.

This chain uses TRBV9 with TRBJ2-3; a possible D gene is TRBD2 (5 bases). CDR1 SGDLS and CDR2 YYNGEE come from the germline V gene. The CDR3 has 16 residues. V lost 0 bases to trimming and J lost 3 bases, with 14 bases between them. This CDR3 reads CASSVVASRHTDTQYF. The CDR3 nucleotides are TGTGCCAGCAGCGTAGTCGCTAGCAGGCATACAGATACGCAGTATTTT.

This clone came up once. This sequence joins TRBV5-4 and TRBJ2-1, with D unresolved. V was pared by 5 bases and J by 2 bases, with 17 bases between. Germline assignment: CDR1 SGHNT and CDR2 YYREEE (reference sequence). There are 16 residues in the CDR3. The DNA of the CDR3 is TGTGCCAGCAGTCGCTCTAACGATTTGACCTACAATGAGCAGTTCTTC. Amino acids: CASSRSNDLTYNEQFF.